The 30 T cell receptor beta chains in this list originate from one sample, sequenced in a study of shared T cell receptors in the human thymus. Produced via immunoSEQ multiplex PCR; TCRdb's table is partial and in-frame only. The table lists under 850,000 clones, around 87% of them singletons. A further study also used this sample, focusing on human thymus T cells.

The specimen sequenced was thymocytes. These receptors originate from a boy in the first two years of life with a congenital heart defect.

J is TRBJ2-7 and V is TRBV4-1; 7 nucleotides align to TRBD2. The CDR3 length is 15 residues. Trimming at V came to 1 base and at J to 6 bases, leaving 9 bases not matched to a gene. Germline loops: CDR1 MGHRA, CDR2 YSYEKL. The CDR3 sequence is CASSQGRGLSIEQYF. The CDR3 nucleotides are TGCGCCAGCAGCCAAGGCCGGGGACTATCAATCGAGCAGTACTTC.

The V gene is TRBV5-4, the J gene TRBJ2-5; TRBD1 aligns across 7 bases. V was clipped by 4 bases and J by 5 bases; unmatched bases: 8. The CDR3 loop spans 14 amino acids. Germline-derived CDR1 and CDR2 are SGHNT and YYREEE (reference sequence). CDR3 nucleotides: TGTGCCAGCAGCCCCAGACAGGGAAGGGAGACCCAGTACTTC. Amino acid sequence: CASSPRQGRETQYF.

V gene TRBV5-6 combines with J gene TRBJ2-7, with 8 bases that match TRBD1. CDR1 and CDR2 from the germline V gene are SGHDT and YYEEEE. V lost 4 bases to trimming and J lost 0 bases; unmatched junction nucleotides: 6. The CDR3 is 15 residues long. The CDR3 is CASSGQGDGSYEQYF. DNA of the CDR3: TGTGCCAGCAGCGGACAGGGAGATGGCTCCTACGAGCAGTACTTC.

The chain couples TRBV7-2 to TRBJ2-5, with a tentative D call TRBD1 (5 bases). Trimming took off 5 bases at V and 0 bases at J, with 7 bases between the two ends. The CDR3 covers 13 residues. Germline CDR1 is SGHTA and CDR2 is FQGNSA. The CDR3 sequence is CASSQDNQETQYF. The DNA of the CDR3 is TGTGCCAGCAGCCAGGACAACCAAGAGACCCAGTACTTC.

The chain uses TRBV6-6 and TRBJ2-5; 8 bases fit TRBD1. The trim removed 7 bases at V and 5 bases at J, leaving 6 bases unmatched. Germline V lookup: CDR1 MNHNY, CDR2 SVGAGI (reference sequence). The CDR3 is 13 residues long. The CDR3 DNA sequence: TGTGCCAGCACACTAAGGACAGGGGAGACCCAGTACTTC. Translating it yields CASTLRTGETQYF.

About this clone itself: The same CDR3 can be traced to other DNA sequences in this sample. This chain connects TRBV4-3 to TRBJ2-7; D is perhaps TRBD1 (5 bases). CDR1 LGHNA and CDR2 YSLEER come from the germline V gene. Trimming cost V 0 bases and J 3 bases, with 6 bases left between them. CDR3 length equals 13 residues. CDR3: CASSQDRGYEQYF. The CDR3 region has the DNA TGCGCCAGCAGCCAAGATAGGGGCTACGAGCAGTACTTC.

The rearrangement uses TRBV12-5 and TRBJ1-2; 9 positions match TRBD1. Germline lookup yields CDR1 LGHNT and CDR2 FRNRAP. The CDR3 has 16 residues. V lost 2 bases to trimming and J lost 2 bases; unmatched junction nucleotides: 6. The CDR3 bases are TGTGCTAGTGGTTTGTTTTCGGGGACAGGGAACTATGGCTACACCTTC. Translating it yields CASGLFSGTGNYGYTF. The full variable domain, in which reference TRBV12-5 and TRBJ1-2 provide the parts outside the CDR3, is DARVTQTPRHKVTEMGQEVTMRCQPILGHNTVFWYRQTMMQGLELLAYFRNRAPLDDSGMPKDRFSAEMPDATLATLKIQPSEPRDSAVYFCASGLFSGTGNYGYTFGSGTRLTVV.

This clone was observed a few times. V gene TRBV14 combines with J gene TRBJ2-1, with D possibly being TRBD2 (6 bases). This CDR3 has 16 amino acids. Germline CDR1 reads SGHDN; CDR2 reads FVKESK. Trimming took 1 base from V and 3 from J, leaving 13 bases between them. The DNA for the CDR3 is TGTGCCAGCAGCCAAGTGACTAGTCGGGGCTACAATGAGCAGTTCTTC. This gives the protein CASSQVTSRGYNEQFF.

The chain couples TRBV7-2 to TRBJ1-2; the D gene is possibly TRBD1 (5 bases). In germline, CDR1 is SGHTA, CDR2 FQGNSA. V was shortened by 3 bases and J by 5 bases, with 25 bases between the two germline ends. CDR3 size: 18 residues. The CDR3 DNA follows: TGTGCCAGCAGCTTTCGGGGGGAATTACAGGACGTAGGATATGGCTACACCTTC. It encodes CASSFRGELQDVGYGYTF. The full variable domain, its missing parts supplied by reference TRBV7-2 and TRBJ1-2, is GAGVSQSPSNKVTEKGKDVELRCDPISGHTALYWYRQSLGQGLEFLIYFQGNSAPDKSGLPSDRFSAERTGGSVSTLTIQRTQQEDSAVYLCASSFRGELQDVGYGYTFGSGTRLTVV.

The CDR3 DNA reads TGTGCCAGCAGTCCCGGGATACCTAGGAATGAGCAGTTCTTC. It is translated as CASSPGIPRNEQFF. The genes are TRBV6-5 and TRBJ2-1; a weak D match, TRBD2 (5 bases). The CDR3 totals 14 residues. Looked up from germline, CDR1 is MNHEY and CDR2 is SVGAGI. V lost 5 bases and J 7 bases, leaving 15 bases between the germline ends.

The V gene is TRBV30, the J gene TRBJ2-5; TRBD1 might be the D (5 bases). The CDR3 has 15 residues. The V end lost 0 bases, the J end lost 7 bases, and 18 bases lay between the germline ends. Germline V gene data show CDR1 as GTSNPN and CDR2 as SVGIG (reference sequence). The CDR3 loop reads CAWSVFEKLQGTQYF. Written as DNA, the CDR3 is TGTGCCTGGAGTGTCTTTGAGAAGCTGCAGGGGACCCAGTACTTC.

The genes are TRBV14 and TRBJ2-7, with TRBD1 identical over 8 bases. The CDR3 length is 15 residues. The V and J ends lost 4 bases and 2 bases, in that order; junction bases with no gene match: 7. CDR1 SGHDN and CDR2 FVKESK come from the germline V gene. The CDR3 nucleotides are TGTGCCAGCAGCCGAGGGGACAGGCGGGCCTACGAGCAGTACTTC. As protein: CASSRGDRRAYEQYF.

The chain joins TRBV11-2 to TRBJ2-1; D possibly corresponds to TRBD2 (5 bases). Germline values: CDR1 SGHAT, CDR2 FQNNGV. V was cut by 0 bases and J by 2 bases, with 17 bases left in between. The CDR3 totals 18 residues. CDR3 bases: TGTGCCAGCAGCTTAGAATCGCGGGCCAGCGGTACCTACAATGAGCAGTTCTTC. Translation gives CASSLESRASGTYNEQFF.

The chain combines TRBV25-1 with TRBJ2-7; D gene uncertain. CDR3 length equals 13 residues. Trimming removed 1 base at V and 3 bases at J, with 7 bases between. CDR1 and CDR2 (germline): MGHDK, SYGVNS. The CDR3 region has the DNA TGTGCCAGCAGTGAATTTCACAGCTACGAGCAGTACTTC. It specifies CASSEFHSYEQYF.

This rearrangement joins TRBV7-2 to TRBJ2-7; 8 bases fit TRBD2. V shed 5 bases, J shed 2 bases, and the junction held 14 bases outside the gene matches. This CDR3 has 17 amino acids. From germline, CDR1 is SGHTA and CDR2 FQGNSA. CDR3: CASSRPSAGEGPYEQYF. The DNA for the CDR3 is TGTGCCAGCAGCCGACCATCAGCGGGAGAAGGACCCTACGAGCAGTACTTC.

The chain joins TRBV5-1 to TRBJ2-3; 11 bases are shared with TRBD2. Germline V gene lookup returns CDR1 SGHRS and CDR2 YFSETQ. This CDR3 spans 14 amino acids. Trimming took 5 bases from V and 5 from J; bases not matched to a gene: 4. The DNA of the CDR3 is TGCGCCAGCAGACTAGCGGGAGCGGAAGATACGCAGTATTTT. It translates to CASRLAGAEDTQYF.

The genes are TRBV21-1 and TRBJ2-7; the table gives TRBD1 as D, unverified against the DNA. TRBV21-1 is a listed pseudogene. This CDR3 is built from 14 residues. This CDR3 reads CASSPGTDNYEQYF. CDR3 coding DNA: TGTGCCAGCAGCCCTGGAACGGACAACTACGAGCAGTACTTC.

The V call is TRBV4-1, the J call TRBJ2-7; 9 bases fit TRBD2. Germline-derived CDR1 and CDR2 are MGHRA and YSYEKL. This CDR3 has 19 residues. V gave up 4 bases and J gave up 4 bases; unmatched junction bases: 20. CDR3 DNA: TGCGCCAGCAGCCCCTCCCTGGGGGCGGGAGGGCCGGGCATATACGAGCAGTACTTC. This gives the protein CASSPSLGAGGPGIYEQYF.

The chain combines TRBV21-1 with TRBJ2-5; whether TRBD1, the table's D call, matches the DNA was not checked. TRBV21-1 is listed as a pseudogene. This CDR3 has 15 amino acids. CDR3: CASSKRGQGEETQYF. The CDR3 DNA is TGTGCCAGCAGCAAAAGGGGACAGGGGGAAGAGACCCAGTACTTC.

The chain links TRBV19 to TRBJ2-1; 10 bases are shared with TRBD2. The V segment lost 7 bases and the J segment 5 bases; nucleotides outside the gene matches: 11. Per germline, CDR1 LNHDA and CDR2 SQIVND (reference sequence). This CDR3 has 16 amino acids. CDR3 nucleotides: TGTGCCAGTACCCCGCGGCTAGCGGGGGCCCACAATGAGCAGTTCTTC. Protein sequence: CASTPRLAGAHNEQFF.

The chain combines TRBV6-1 with TRBJ1-2, with D tentatively TRBD1 (6 bases). V lost 6 bases and J 2 bases, leaving 10 bases between the germline ends. Germline assignment: CDR1 MNHNS and CDR2 SASEGT. The CDR3 has 13 residues. The CDR3 bases are TGTGCCAGCAGCCCCGACAGGAACTATGGCTACACCTTC. Protein sequence: CASSPDRNYGYTF.

This clone was seen a handful of times. The sample has other DNA sequences that encode this CDR3 too. The chain uses TRBV28 and TRBJ2-7; 7 bases are a match to TRBD2. Germline V gives CDR1 MDHEN, CDR2 SYDVKM. With V trimmed by 1 base and J by 0 bases, 0 bases remained unmatched. The CDR3 extends over 14 amino acids. The CDR3 loop is CASSLSSGSYEQYF. In nucleotides, the CDR3 is TGTGCCAGCAGTTTATCTAGCGGCTCCTACGAGCAGTACTTC.

This sequence joins TRBV4-1 and TRBJ2-3; 8 bases align to TRBD1. The CDR3 has 15 amino acids. With 3 bases clipped from V and 3 bases from J, the junction kept 5 bases outside the gene matches. CDR1 and CDR2 from the germline V gene are MGHRA and YSYEKL. The CDR3: CASSQPRDRTDTQYF. The CDR3 bases are TGCGCCAGCAGCCAGCCCAGGGACAGGACAGATACGCAGTATTTT.

The V gene is TRBV7-6, the J gene TRBJ2-1; 9 bases line up with TRBD2. This CDR3 has 15 residues. From germline, CDR1 is SGHVS and CDR2 FNYEAQ. Trimming cost V 5 bases and J 7 bases; bases outside gene matches: 9. Written as DNA, the CDR3 is TGTGCCAGCAGCCCGCGGGAGGGCCCAAGGAATGAGCAGTTCTTC. Translated, it gives CASSPREGPRNEQFF.

The J gene is TRBJ2-1, the V gene TRBV5-6; 7 bases line up with TRBD2. The CDR3 spans 15 residues. Germline V lookup: CDR1 SGHDT, CDR2 YYEEEE. With 2 bases clipped from V and 8 bases from J, the junction kept 10 bases outside the gene matches. The CDR3 DNA is TGTGCCAGCAGCTTTACTGGGGGGGTAGTCGATGAGCAGTTCTTC. It codes for CASSFTGGVVDEQFF.

The V call is TRBV6-5, the J call TRBJ2-1; 9 nucleotides align to TRBD2. The trim removed 6 bases at V and 7 bases at J, leaving 10 bases unmatched. CDR3 length equals 15 residues. Germline V gene lookup returns CDR1 MNHEY and CDR2 SVGAGI. The CDR3 DNA sequence: TGTGCCAGCAGGAATTCTAGCGGGGATAAGAATGAGCAGTTCTTC. Protein product: CASRNSSGDKNEQFF.

Note on this clone: At one of its ends the junction is not consistent with the germline gene, which may arise from a read error. The chain joins TRBV20-1 to TRBJ2-3; 9 bases fit TRBD2. In germline, CDR1 is DFQATT, CDR2 SNEGSKA (reference sequence). The CDR3 has 9 amino acids. For the CDR3, the DNA is TGCAGTGCCAAGGGGACTAGCAACTTT. It specifies CSAKGTSNF.

This clone appeared a single time. The rearrangement joins TRBV5-1 to TRBJ1-1, with 11 bases identical to TRBD1. This CDR3 comprises 16 residues. Germline V gene data show CDR1 as SGHRS and CDR2 as YFSETQ. J lost 4 bases, V lost 6 bases, and 11 bases had no gene match. The CDR3: CASNLGQGVEITEAFF. The CDR3 DNA sequence: TGCGCCAGCAATCTGGGACAGGGGGTTGAGATCACTGAAGCTTTCTTT.

The chain joins TRBV18 to TRBJ2-7, with a possible D match to TRBD2 (6 bases). CDR3 length equals 14 residues. V lost 6 bases and J 3 bases, leaving 15 bases between the germline ends. From germline, CDR1 is KGHSH and CDR2 LQKENI. This chain's CDR3 is CASSPPGLSYEQYF. DNA of the CDR3: TGTGCCAGCTCGCCCCCGGGACTGAGCTACGAGCAGTACTTC. Full variable domain (rest looked up from reference TRBV18 and TRBJ2-7): NAGVMQNPRHLVRRRGQEARLRCSPMKGHSHVYWYRQLPEEGLKFMVYLQKENIIDESGMPKERFSAEFPKEGPSILRIQQVVRGDSAAYFCASSPPGLSYEQYFGPGTRLTVT.

Remarks on this clone: The junction departs from germline at one end; a sequencing error may be responsible. V and J are TRBV6-1 and TRBJ2-1; no clear D. CDR1 and CDR2 from the germline V gene are MNHNS and SASEGT. The CDR3 covers 14 residues. CDR3 amino acids: CASSEEDCTLSSIF. The DNA of the CDR3 is TGTGCCAGCAGTGAAGAAGACTGCACGTTATCCTCAATCTTC.